The 17 T cell receptor beta chains below all came from one sample that was sequenced in a study of blood T cells in healthy people across ages. Primed by a sample-barcoded 5' primer and a J-beta primer mix, a second PCR proceeded for roughly 6 to 12 cycles. TCRdb re-analysed the 5' RACE reads in MiXCR, keeping a single row per CDR3 protein. The data hold over a million distinct CDR3 sequences, with under 45% observed a single time. Sequencing used blood. The receptor source for this set is a woman aged 60 to 75 in good health.

This clonotype was seen a few times. This chain connects TRBV7-8 to TRBJ2-5; D remains unclear. Trimming removed 2 bases from V and 2 bases from J, with 6 bases in between. The CDR3 length is 13 residues. CDR1 and CDR2 (germline): SGHVS, FQNEAQ. CDR3 bases: TGTGCCAGCAGCTTACGGCGGCAAGAGACCCAGTACTTC. It codes for CASSLRRQETQYF.

The rearrangement joins TRBV6-5 to TRBJ2-5; 7 nucleotides agree with TRBD1. Judging by the DNA end, TRBJ2-7 fits better; the J call may be wrong. This CDR3 has 13 amino acids. Germline V lookup: CDR1 MNHEY, CDR2 SVGAGI. CDR3 bases: TGTGCCAGCAGTTACGTTTCAGGGGGCGAGCAGTACTTC. Its translation is CASSYVSGGEQYF.

The V and J genes are TRBV6-6 and TRBJ2-7; 7 bases fit TRBD2. J gave up 3 bases and V 0 bases, and 2 bases lay outside the gene matches. The CDR3 contains 14 residues. CDR1 and CDR2 from the germline V gene are MNHNY and SVGAGI (reference sequence). The chain's CDR3 is CASSYSQRDYEQYF. The CDR3 DNA follows: TGTGCCAGCAGTTACTCCCAGCGGGACTACGAGCAGTACTTC.

V and J are TRBV2 and TRBJ2-3; D may be TRBD1 (5 bases). Germline values: CDR1 SNHLY, CDR2 FYNNEI. V lost 11 bases and J 2 bases, leaving 17 bases between the germline ends. The CDR3 spans 14 residues. CDR3 loop: CAGASVAITDTQYF. The CDR3 coding sequence is TGTGCCGGGGCTTCTGTAGCAATCACAGATACGCAGTATTTT.

In the case of this clonotype: One end of the junction fails to match germline, which may point to a read error. CDR3 sequence reads: CAGSSAYEQYF. The CDR3 DNA follows: TGCGCCGGCAGCTCTGCCTACGAGCAGTACTTC. The V and J genes are TRBV5-1 and TRBJ2-7; no reliable D call. The CDR3 consists of 11 residues. Germline V gives CDR1 SGHRS, CDR2 YFSETQ.

This clonotype was seen ten or more times. This chain's CDR3 is CSSDRGETQYF. CDR3 in DNA: TGCAGCTCCGACAGGGGTGAGACCCAGTACTTC. The chain combines TRBV29-1 with TRBJ2-5; 8 bases match TRBD1. With V trimmed by 8 bases and J by 5 bases, 4 bases remained unmatched. The CDR3 covers 11 residues. Germline V gene sequence: CDR1 SQVTM, CDR2 ANQGSEA.

This clonotype has at least ten counts. The V gene is TRBV27, the J gene TRBJ1-1; D unclear. Trimming pared 8 bases from V and 1 base from J, leaving 5 bases between. Germline CDR1 and CDR2: MNHEY and SMNVEV (reference sequence). The CDR3 has 11 amino acids. The CDR3 DNA follows: TGTGCCAGCGGCGGGAACACTGAAGCTTTCTTT. It yields the protein CASGGNTEAFF.

The genes are TRBV7-9 and TRBJ2-1; possibly TRBD1 or TRBD2 for D (5 bases each). Germline values: CDR1 SEHNR, CDR2 FQNEAQ (reference sequence). V lost 7 bases and J 2 bases, leaving 15 bases between the germline ends. CDR3 length equals 15 residues. CDR3 coding DNA: TGTGCCAGCAACCCCCCGGGACGGACCTACAATGAGCAGTTCTTC. Protein sequence: CASNPPGRTYNEQFF.

V and J are TRBV6-6 and TRBJ1-5; 7 bases are shared with TRBD1. CDR1 is MNHNY, CDR2 SVGAGI, per germline (reference sequence). Germline trimming cut 5 bases from V and 3 bases from J; bases unmatched to any gene: 4. The CDR3 extends over 14 amino acids. This CDR3 reads CASSRQGNNQPQHF. The CDR3 DNA is TGTGCCAGCAGTCGACAGGGTAACAATCAGCCCCAGCATTTT.

The chain uses TRBV2 and TRBJ1-1; D perhaps matches TRBD1 (5 bases). The CDR3 totals 14 residues. Germline CDR1 and CDR2: SNHLY and FYNNEI. V lost 7 bases and J lost 0, with 12 bases in between. The CDR3 nucleotides read TGTGCCAGCACCCCGGACAACTTGAACACTGAAGCTTTCTTT. Its translation: CASTPDNLNTEAFF.

This chain uses TRBV27 with TRBJ2-1; D remains ambiguous. Germline V gene sequence: CDR1 MNHEY, CDR2 SMNVEV (reference sequence). V gave up 2 bases and J gave up 3 bases, with 11 bases separating them. The length of the CDR3 is 15 residues. CDR3 bases: TGTGCCAGCAGTTTAGAAGGGTCGGGCTACAATGAGCAGTTCTTC. Translation gives CASSLEGSGYNEQFF.

In its sample, this clonotype was seen a few times. The chain couples TRBV29-1 to TRBJ1-1; D unresolved. The CDR3 consists of 13 residues. Trimming shortened V by 0 bases and J by 1 base, and 6 bases separated the two germline ends. The germline V gene encodes CDR1 SQVTM and CDR2 ANQGSEA. CDR3 sequence (DNA): TGCAGCGTTGAAGATCACGGGAACACTGAAGCTTTCTTT. Protein product: CSVEDHGNTEAFF.

The table lists this clonotype with a few counts. The chain has TRBV6-2 or TRBV6-3 and TRBJ2-7; TRBD2 is a possible D gene (6 bases). The ends were cut back, 4 bases at V and 3 bases at J, with 31 bases in the middle. The V gene's germline CDR1 is MNHEY and CDR2 SVGEGT. This CDR3 is 20 amino acids long. CDR3 protein: CASSSLGTGGEDGVNYEQYF. DNA for the CDR3: TGTGCCAGCAGTTCCCTCGGGACCGGGGGAGAAGACGGGGTAAACTACGAGCAGTACTTC.

This clonotype was counted only a few times. V is TRBV6-1 and J is TRBJ2-7; D is undetermined. CDR1 and CDR2 from the germline V gene are MNHNS and SASEGT. Trimming cost V 7 bases and J 2 bases, with 18 bases left between them. The CDR3 extends over 15 amino acids. The CDR3 coding sequence is TGTGCCAGCACCGAAGACACCTCTCCACCCTACGAGCAGTACTTC. Its protein product is CASTEDTSPPYEQYF.

This clonotype was seen a few times. CDR3 in DNA: TGTGCCAGCAGTTTAGGGACAGGGATTTTGGAAGGGGAGCTGTTTTTT. The encoded protein is CASSLGTGILEGELFF. The gene calls are TRBV12-3 or TRBV12-4 and TRBJ2-2; 8 positions match TRBD1. V lost 1 base and J lost 8; bases outside the gene matches: 9. This CDR3 is built from 16 residues.

The chain has TRBV30 and TRBJ1-4; D is uncertain. Between the trimmed V and J ends, which lost 0 bases and 4 bases, there was a span of 12 bases. In germline, CDR1 is GTSNPN, CDR2 SVGIG (reference sequence). This CDR3 has 15 residues. The DNA for the CDR3 is TGTGCCTGGAGTGTCATACGGGGAGTTAATGAAAAACTGTTTTTT. Translation: CAWSVIRGVNEKLFF.

V is TRBV20-1 and J is TRBJ2-2; perhaps TRBD2 as D (6 bases). The germline gives CDR1 DFQATT, CDR2 SNEGSKA (reference sequence). The CDR3 has 13 residues. V dropped 1 base and J dropped 9 bases, with 12 bases sitting between them. Here the CDR3 reads CSARGRVVRELFF. CDR3 coding DNA: TGCAGTGCTAGAGGGAGGGTTGTTCGGGAGCTGTTTTTT.